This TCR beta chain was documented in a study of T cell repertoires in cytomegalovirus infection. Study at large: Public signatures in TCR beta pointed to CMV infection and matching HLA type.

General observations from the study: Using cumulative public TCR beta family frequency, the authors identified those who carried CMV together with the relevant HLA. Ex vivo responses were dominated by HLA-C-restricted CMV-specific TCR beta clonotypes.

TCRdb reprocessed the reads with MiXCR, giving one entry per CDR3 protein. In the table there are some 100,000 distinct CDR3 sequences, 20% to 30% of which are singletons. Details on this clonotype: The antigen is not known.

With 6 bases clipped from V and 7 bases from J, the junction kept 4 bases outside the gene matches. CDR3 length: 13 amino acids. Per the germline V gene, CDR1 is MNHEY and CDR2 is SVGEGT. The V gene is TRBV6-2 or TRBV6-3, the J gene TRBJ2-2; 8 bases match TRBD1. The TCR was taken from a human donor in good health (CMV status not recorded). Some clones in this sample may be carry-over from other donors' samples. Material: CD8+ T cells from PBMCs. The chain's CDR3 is CASRDRAIGELFF. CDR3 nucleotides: TGTGCCAGCAGGGACAGGGCGATCGGGGAGCTGTTTTTT.